These 19 T cell receptor beta chains were sequenced from one sample in a study of technical replicates of blood from a handful of donors. The protocol was immunoSEQ multiplex PCR, while the TCRdb copy is restricted to in-frame clones and leaves out a portion. The table shows tens of thousands of clones, with 90% to 95% occurring only once. Sequenced sample: T cells isolated from PBMCs. The receptors come from a human donor in good health.

The chain uses TRBV5-4 and TRBJ2-2; TRBD1 agrees at 7 bases. CDR3 length: 15 amino acids. Trimming at V came to 2 bases and at J to 6 bases, leaving 7 bases not matched to a gene. Germline V gene data show CDR1 as SGHNT and CDR2 as YYREEE (reference sequence). CDR3 sequence (DNA): TGTGCCAGCAGCTTAGACAGGGTTAGGCCCGGGGAGCTGTTTTTT. Protein product: CASSLDRVRPGELFF. Combining the CDR3 with reference TRBV5-4 and TRBJ2-2 gives the whole variable domain ETGVTQSPTHLIKTRGQQVTLRCSSQSGHNTVSWYQQALGQGPQFIFQYYREEENGRGNFPPRFSGLQFPNYSSELNVNALELDDSALYLCASSLDRVRPGELFFGEGSRLTVL.

The chain combines TRBV7-9 with TRBJ2-7, with D unresolved. The V end lost 2 bases, the J end lost 2 bases, and 10 bases lay between the germline ends. The CDR3 sequence is 14 residues long. Germline V gene lookup returns CDR1 SEHNR and CDR2 FQNEAQ (reference sequence). The CDR3 bases are TGTGCCAGCAGCTTACGTGGAGAAACCTACGAGCAGTACTTC. This encodes CASSLRGETYEQYF.

The CDR3 spells CAISDWTGGQETQYF. DNA for the CDR3: TGTGCCATCAGTGACTGGACAGGGGGACAAGAGACCCAGTACTTC. The genes are TRBV10-3 and TRBJ2-5; 10 nucleotides line up with TRBD1. CDR1 and CDR2 (germline): ENHRY, SYGVKD. V dropped 3 bases and J dropped 2; count of bases not matched to a gene: 3. The CDR3 consists of 15 residues.

CDR3 region: CASSESLSGSAGYTF. The CDR3 nucleotides read TGTGCCAGCAGTGAAAGCCTTTCAGGGTCGGCTGGCTACACCTTC. The chain couples TRBV2 to TRBJ1-2; D is possibly TRBD1 (5 bases). Looked up from germline, CDR1 is SNHLY and CDR2 is FYNNEI. Trimming removed 2 bases at V and 7 bases at J, with 17 bases between. The CDR3 extends over 15 amino acids. The whole variable domain, filled in from reference TRBV2 and TRBJ1-2, reads EPEVTQTPSHQVTQMGQEVILRCVPISNHLYFYWYRQILGQKVEFLVSFYNNEISEKSEIFDDQFSVERPDGSNFTLKIRSTKLEDSAMYFCASSESLSGSAGYTFGSGTRLTVV.

The V gene is TRBV19, the J gene TRBJ1-5, with a possible D match to TRBD1 (5 bases). Trimming left V 3 bases short and J 5 bases short, with 14 bases between. CDR3 length: 15 residues. Germline V gene data show CDR1 as LNHDA and CDR2 as SQIVND (reference sequence). In nucleotides, the CDR3 is TGTGCCAGTAGTATCGGGGGGGAATCGTATCAGCCCCAGCATTTT. It specifies CASSIGGESYQPQHF.

The chain links TRBV30 to TRBJ2-3, with D possibly matching TRBD2 (6 bases). The CDR3 is 17 amino acids. Germline CDR1 GTSNPN, CDR2 SVGIG (reference sequence). V shed 2 bases and J shed 0 bases, with 18 bases lying between them. This chain's CDR3 is CAWSIGQGGGSTDTQYF. CDR3 coding DNA: TGTGCCTGGAGTATCGGGCAGGGCGGAGGGAGCACAGATACGCAGTATTTT.

This chain connects TRBV9 to TRBJ1-1; D not resolved. The V and J ends lost 0 bases and 0 bases respectively, with 15 bases between them. This CDR3 region has 17 residues. The germline V gene has CDR1 SGDLS and CDR2 YYNGEE. CDR3 in amino acids: CASSVAGNPLMNTEAFF. CDR3 nucleotide sequence: TGTGCCAGCAGCGTAGCAGGCAACCCCCTCATGAACACTGAAGCTTTCTTT.

V is TRBV4-3 and J is TRBJ1-5, with a tentative D call TRBD1 (6 bases). Trimming shortened V by 3 bases and J by 7 bases, and 10 bases separated the two germline ends. The CDR3 consists of 13 residues. Germline V lookup: CDR1 LGHNA, CDR2 YSLEER. CDR3 sequence (DNA): TGCGCCAGCAGCCATCGGGGGGGCCAGCCCCAGCATTTT. It specifies CASSHRGGQPQHF.

The chain carries TRBV28 and TRBJ2-7; the D gene is possibly TRBD1 (6 bases). The CDR3 extends over 15 amino acids. Germline V gene sequence: CDR1 MDHEN, CDR2 SYDVKM. V was clipped by 5 bases and J by 3 bases, with 17 bases between them. The CDR3 DNA sequence: TGTGCCAGCAGTCGGACAGTAGGCGATTTCTACGAGCAGTACTTC. This encodes CASSRTVGDFYEQYF.

The CDR3 region is CASSRGIEQYF. CDR3 in DNA: TGTGCCAGCAGCCGGGGAATCGAGCAGTACTTC. The chain is built from TRBV5-4 and TRBJ2-7; the D gene is possibly TRBD2 (5 bases). Trimming removed 4 bases from V and 6 bases from J, with 8 bases in between. Germline-derived CDR1 and CDR2 are SGHNT and YYREEE (reference sequence). There are 11 residues in the CDR3.

This rearrangement joins TRBV27 to TRBJ2-7, with no clear D. The germline V gene encodes CDR1 MNHEY and CDR2 SMNVEV (reference sequence). This CDR3 comprises 13 residues. The V end lost 3 bases, the J end lost 2 bases, and 8 bases lay between the germline ends. The CDR3 coding sequence is TGTGCCAGCAGTTTCGGCCAGGCCTACGAGCAGTACTTC. It is translated as CASSFGQAYEQYF.

The genes are TRBV6-5 and TRBJ2-5; 8 nucleotides match TRBD2. The germline V gene encodes CDR1 MNHEY and CDR2 SVGAGI. V dropped 0 bases and J dropped 5; count of bases not matched to a gene: 5. This CDR3 has 15 amino acids. This CDR3 reads CASSYSRGGTETQYF. The CDR3 DNA follows: TGTGCCAGCAGTTACTCCCGGGGGGGTACGGAGACCCAGTACTTC.

The chain joins TRBV30 to TRBJ2-2; the match to TRBD1 covers 9 bases. CDR3 length: 13 residues. V lost 3 bases to trimming and J lost 6 bases; unmatched junction nucleotides: 2. Germline V gene lookup returns CDR1 GTSNPN and CDR2 SVGIG (reference sequence). This chain's CDR3 is CAWSGDRAGELFF. In DNA, the CDR3 is TGTGCCTGGAGCGGGGACAGGGCCGGGGAGCTGTTTTTT.

The CDR3 nucleotides are TGCGCCAGCAGCTTAGGAGGGCGACCCTCCCCCCAAGAGACCCAGTACTTC. It translates to CASSLGGRPSPQETQYF. This sequence joins TRBV5-1 and TRBJ2-5, with D tentatively TRBD2 (6 bases). CDR3 length: 17 residues. Germline loops: CDR1 SGHRS, CDR2 YFSETQ. The V end lost 2 bases, the J end lost 1 base, and 18 bases lay between the germline ends.

This clone was observed a single time. This chain uses TRBV19 with TRBJ2-1; 8 nucleotides align to TRBD2. J was trimmed by 10 bases and V by 7 bases; bases with no gene match: 15. Germline CDR1 reads LNHDA; CDR2 reads SQIVND (reference sequence). This CDR3 region has 15 residues. CDR3 nucleotide sequence: TGTGCCAGTATGGAACTAGCGGACCACTTACGGGAGCAGTTCTTC. Its protein is CASMELADHLREQFF.

V and J are TRBV27 and TRBJ1-1; 8 nucleotides match TRBD1. With V trimmed by 5 bases and J by 4 bases, 9 bases remained unmatched. Germline V gives CDR1 MNHEY, CDR2 SMNVEV (reference sequence). This CDR3 region has 15 residues. CDR3 amino acids: CASSVTGVISTEAFF. CDR3 coding DNA: TGTGCCAGCAGTGTGACAGGGGTGATTAGCACTGAAGCTTTCTTT.

The chain uses TRBV13 and TRBJ1-2; a weak D match, TRBD1 (6 bases). The germline V and J ends were trimmed by 8 bases and 6 bases, with 13 bases remaining between them. Germline assignment: CDR1 PRHDT and CDR2 FYEKMQ (reference sequence). The CDR3 is made up of 12 amino acids. CDR3 nucleotides: TGTGCCAGCCTACAGGGCACCGATGGCTACACCTTC. Protein sequence: CASLQGTDGYTF. The full variable domain, with the rest looked up from reference TRBV13 and TRBJ1-2, is AAGVIQSPRHLIKEKRETATLKCYPIPRHDTVYWYQQGPGQDPQFLISFYEKMQSDKGSIPDRFSAQQFSDYHSELNMSSLELGDSALYFCASLQGTDGYTFGSGTRLTVV.

The chain links TRBV6-5 to TRBJ2-2; D is unresolved. V lost 0 bases to trimming and J lost 7 bases, with 3 bases between them. CDR1 MNHEY and CDR2 SVGAGI come from the germline V gene. The CDR3 extends over 12 amino acids. This CDR3 reads CASSYSYGELFF. Here the CDR3 DNA reads TGTGCCAGCAGTTACTCCTACGGGGAGCTGTTTTTT.

This chain connects TRBV30 to TRBJ2-7, with D perhaps matching TRBD1 (5 bases). This CDR3 is 11 amino acids long. Germline V CDR1 and CDR2: GTSNPN, SVGIG (reference sequence). V lost 2 bases, J lost 6 bases, and 8 bases lay in between. The DNA for the CDR3 is TGTGCCTGGAGTTGGCAGGGCGAGCAGTACTTC. Translated: CAWSWQGEQYF.